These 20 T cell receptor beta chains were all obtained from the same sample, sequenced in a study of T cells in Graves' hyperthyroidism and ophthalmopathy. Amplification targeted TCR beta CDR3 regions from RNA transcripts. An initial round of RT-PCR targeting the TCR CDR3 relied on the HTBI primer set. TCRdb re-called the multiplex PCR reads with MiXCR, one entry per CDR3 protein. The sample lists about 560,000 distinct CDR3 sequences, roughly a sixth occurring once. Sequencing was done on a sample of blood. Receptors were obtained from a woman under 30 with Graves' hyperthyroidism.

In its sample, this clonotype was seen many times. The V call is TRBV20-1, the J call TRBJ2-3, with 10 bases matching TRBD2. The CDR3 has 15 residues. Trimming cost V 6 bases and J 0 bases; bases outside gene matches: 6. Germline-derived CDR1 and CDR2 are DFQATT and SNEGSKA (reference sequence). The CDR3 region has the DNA TGCAGTGCGCTTAGCGGGGGGCCTAGCACAGATACGCAGTATTTT. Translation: CSALSGGPSTDTQYF.

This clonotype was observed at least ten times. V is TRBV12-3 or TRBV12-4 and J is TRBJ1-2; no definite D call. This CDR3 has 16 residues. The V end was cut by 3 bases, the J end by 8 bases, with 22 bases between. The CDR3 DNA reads TGTGCCAGCAGTTTTCTTCCGCCGGGTACCTTGAGGGGCTACACCTTC. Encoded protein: CASSFLPPGTLRGYTF.

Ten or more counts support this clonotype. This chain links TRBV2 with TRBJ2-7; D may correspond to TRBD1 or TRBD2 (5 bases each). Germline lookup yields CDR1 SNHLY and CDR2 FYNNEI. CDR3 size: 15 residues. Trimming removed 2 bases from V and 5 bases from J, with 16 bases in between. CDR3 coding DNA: TGTGCCAGCAGTGAATGGGGGAAGAGTAGGGACGAGCAGTACTTC. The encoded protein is CASSEWGKSRDEQYF.

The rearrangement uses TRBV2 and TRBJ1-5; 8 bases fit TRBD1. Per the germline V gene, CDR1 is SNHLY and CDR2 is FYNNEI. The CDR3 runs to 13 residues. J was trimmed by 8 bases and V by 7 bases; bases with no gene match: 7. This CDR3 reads CASTATGAKPQHF. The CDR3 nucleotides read TGTGCCAGCACCGCGACAGGGGCGAAGCCCCAGCATTTT.

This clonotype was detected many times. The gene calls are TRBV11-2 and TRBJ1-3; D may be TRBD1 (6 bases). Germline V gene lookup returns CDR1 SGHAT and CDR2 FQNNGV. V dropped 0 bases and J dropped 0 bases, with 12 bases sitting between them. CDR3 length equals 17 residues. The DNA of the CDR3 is TGTGCCAGCAGCTTAGAGGGGGGGGCGAGCTCTGGAAACACCATATATTTT. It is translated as CASSLEGGASSGNTIYF.

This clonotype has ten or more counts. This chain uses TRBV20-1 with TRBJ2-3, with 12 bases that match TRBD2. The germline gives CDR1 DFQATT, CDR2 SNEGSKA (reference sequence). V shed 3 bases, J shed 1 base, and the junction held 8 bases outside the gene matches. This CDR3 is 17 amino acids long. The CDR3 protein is CSASGLAGGPGTDTQYF. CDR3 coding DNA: TGCAGTGCTAGTGGTCTAGCGGGAGGGCCGGGCACAGATACGCAGTATTTT.

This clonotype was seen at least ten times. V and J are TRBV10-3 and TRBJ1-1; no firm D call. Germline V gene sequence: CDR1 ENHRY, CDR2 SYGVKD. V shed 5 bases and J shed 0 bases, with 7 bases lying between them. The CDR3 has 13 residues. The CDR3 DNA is TGTGCCATCAGTTCGGACGTGAACACTGAAGCTTTCTTT. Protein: CAISSDVNTEAFF.

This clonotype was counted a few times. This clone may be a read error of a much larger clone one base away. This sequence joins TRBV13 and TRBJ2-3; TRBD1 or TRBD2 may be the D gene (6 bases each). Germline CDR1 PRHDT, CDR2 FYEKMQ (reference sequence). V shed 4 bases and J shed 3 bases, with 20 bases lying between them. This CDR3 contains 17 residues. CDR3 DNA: TGTGCCAGCAGCTACCGGACTAACGAGGGGGAAACAGATACGCAGTATTTT. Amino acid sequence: CASSYRTNEGETDTQYF.

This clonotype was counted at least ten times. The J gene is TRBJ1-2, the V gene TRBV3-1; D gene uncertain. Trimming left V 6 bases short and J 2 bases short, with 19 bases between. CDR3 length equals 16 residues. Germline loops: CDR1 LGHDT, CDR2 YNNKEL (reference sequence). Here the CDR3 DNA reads TGTGCCAGCAGACCCTTTGTGGGCCTCAAGAACTATGGCTACACCTTC. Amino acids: CASRPFVGLKNYGYTF.

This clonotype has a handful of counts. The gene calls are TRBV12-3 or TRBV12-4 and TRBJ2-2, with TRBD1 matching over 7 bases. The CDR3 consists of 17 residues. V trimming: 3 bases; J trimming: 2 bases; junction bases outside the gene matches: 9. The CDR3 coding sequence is TGTGCCAGCAGTTTTGTACAGGGGAACCCCAACACCGGGGAGCTGTTTTTT. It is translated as CASSFVQGNPNTGELFF.

CDR3 residues: CSARVQANSNQPQHF. CDR3 bases: TGCAGTGCTAGAGTACAGGCCAATAGCAATCAGCCCCAGCATTTT. This chain links TRBV20-1 with TRBJ1-5; TRBD1 is a possible D gene (5 bases). CDR1 DFQATT and CDR2 SNEGSKA come from the germline V gene (reference sequence). Trimming pared 1 base from V and 0 bases from J, leaving 10 bases between. The CDR3 totals 15 residues.

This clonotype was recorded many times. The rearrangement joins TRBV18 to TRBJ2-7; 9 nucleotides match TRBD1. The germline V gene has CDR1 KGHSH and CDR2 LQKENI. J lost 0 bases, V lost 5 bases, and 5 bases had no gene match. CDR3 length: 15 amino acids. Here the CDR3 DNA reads TGTGCCAGCTCAGCGACAGGGGGAGACTCCTACGAGCAGTACTTC. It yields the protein CASSATGGDSYEQYF. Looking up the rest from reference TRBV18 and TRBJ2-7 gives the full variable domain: NAGVMQNPRHLVRRRGQEARLRCSPMKGHSHVYWYRQLPEEGLKFMVYLQKENIIDESGMPKERFSAEFPKEGPSILRIQQVVRGDSAAYFCASSATGGDSYEQYFGPGTRLTVT.

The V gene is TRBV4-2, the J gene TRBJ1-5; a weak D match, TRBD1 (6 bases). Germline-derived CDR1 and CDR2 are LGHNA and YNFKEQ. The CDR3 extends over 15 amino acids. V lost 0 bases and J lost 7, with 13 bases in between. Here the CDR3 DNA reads TGTGCCAGCAGCCAAGAAAGTGGGGGCCCCCAGCCCCAGCATTTT. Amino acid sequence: CASSQESGGPQPQHF.

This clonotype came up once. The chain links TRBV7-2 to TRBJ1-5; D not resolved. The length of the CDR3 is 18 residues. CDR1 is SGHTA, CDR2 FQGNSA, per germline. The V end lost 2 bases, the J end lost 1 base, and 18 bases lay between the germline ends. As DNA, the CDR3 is TGTGCCAGCAGCTTACTTTTGCCAAACCCACAGAGCAATCAGCCCCAGCATTTT. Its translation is CASSLLLPNPQSNQPQHF.

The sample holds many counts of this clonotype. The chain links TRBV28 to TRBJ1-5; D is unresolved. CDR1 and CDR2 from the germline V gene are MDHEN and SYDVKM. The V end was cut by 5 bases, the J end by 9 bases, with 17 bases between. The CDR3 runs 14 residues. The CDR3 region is CASSPPALQGPQHF. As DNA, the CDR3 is TGTGCCAGCAGTCCCCCCGCATTACAAGGGCCCCAGCATTTT.

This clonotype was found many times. The DNA of the CDR3 is TGTGCCAGCAGCAAGAGGACTATAACGGGCTATGGCTACACCTTC. It translates to CASSKRTITGYGYTF. The chain is built from TRBV14 and TRBJ1-2; D is ambiguous. Trimming stripped 5 bases from V and 4 bases from J, with 17 bases between. There are 15 residues in the CDR3. Germline V CDR1 and CDR2: SGHDN, FVKESK.

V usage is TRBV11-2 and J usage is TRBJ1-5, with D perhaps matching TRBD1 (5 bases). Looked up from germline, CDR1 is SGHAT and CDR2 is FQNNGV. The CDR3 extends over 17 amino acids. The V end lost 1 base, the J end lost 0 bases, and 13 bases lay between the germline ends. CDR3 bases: TGTGCCAGCAGCTTAGGGGGCAGTCCCTATAGCAATCAGCCCCAGCATTTT. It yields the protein CASSLGGSPYSNQPQHF.

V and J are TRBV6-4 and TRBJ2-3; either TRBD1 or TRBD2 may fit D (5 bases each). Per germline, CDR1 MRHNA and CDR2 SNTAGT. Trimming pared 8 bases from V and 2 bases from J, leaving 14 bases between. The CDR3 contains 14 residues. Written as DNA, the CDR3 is TGTGCCAGCGCCGGGACCGGGGACACAGATACGCAGTATTTT. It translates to CASAGTGDTDTQYF.

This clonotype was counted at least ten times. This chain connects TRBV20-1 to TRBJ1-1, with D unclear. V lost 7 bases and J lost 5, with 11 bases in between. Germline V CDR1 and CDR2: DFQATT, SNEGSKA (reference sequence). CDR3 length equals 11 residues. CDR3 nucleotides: TGCAGTGGTAAGAGGTATACTGAAGCTTTCTTT. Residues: CSGKRYTEAFF.

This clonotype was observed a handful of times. The CDR3 reads CASSLSGTGSPLHF. CDR3 DNA sequence: TGTGCCAGCAGTTTATCGGGGACAGGGTCACCCCTCCACTTT. The chain has TRBV27 and TRBJ1-6, with 9 bases aligning to TRBD1. Unmatched junction bases numbered 1, after V lost 0 bases and J lost 10 bases. The length of the CDR3 is 14 residues. Looked up from germline, CDR1 is MNHEY and CDR2 is SMNVEV (reference sequence).